This T cell receptor beta chain came from a study of OX40 agonist ivuxolimab in advanced cancers. Assay used: immunoSEQ multiplex PCR; TCRdb lists only in-frame clones, some missing. The table includes about 100,000 clones, 86% detected once. CDR3 size: 17 residues. Per the germline V gene, CDR1 is SGDLS and CDR2 is YYNGEE. The germline V and J ends were trimmed by 5 bases and 0 bases, with 18 bases remaining between them. As to this clone: Its specificity is unknown.

Study-level points and caveats: Averaged across samples, CD8+ T cells carried more expanded clones than CD4+ did.

The sequencing here drew on CD4+ or CD8+ T cells sorted from blood, taken in a trial of the OX40 agonist ivuxolimab. The chain links TRBV9 to TRBJ1-3; D is ambiguous. This TCR was sampled from an adult with an advanced solid tumor such as melanoma, head and neck, liver or kidney cancer. The CDR3 DNA reads as TGTGCCAGCAGGCGATCGTTGGGTGATAGCTCTGGAAACACCATATATTTT. Its protein product is CASRRSLGDSSGNTIYF.